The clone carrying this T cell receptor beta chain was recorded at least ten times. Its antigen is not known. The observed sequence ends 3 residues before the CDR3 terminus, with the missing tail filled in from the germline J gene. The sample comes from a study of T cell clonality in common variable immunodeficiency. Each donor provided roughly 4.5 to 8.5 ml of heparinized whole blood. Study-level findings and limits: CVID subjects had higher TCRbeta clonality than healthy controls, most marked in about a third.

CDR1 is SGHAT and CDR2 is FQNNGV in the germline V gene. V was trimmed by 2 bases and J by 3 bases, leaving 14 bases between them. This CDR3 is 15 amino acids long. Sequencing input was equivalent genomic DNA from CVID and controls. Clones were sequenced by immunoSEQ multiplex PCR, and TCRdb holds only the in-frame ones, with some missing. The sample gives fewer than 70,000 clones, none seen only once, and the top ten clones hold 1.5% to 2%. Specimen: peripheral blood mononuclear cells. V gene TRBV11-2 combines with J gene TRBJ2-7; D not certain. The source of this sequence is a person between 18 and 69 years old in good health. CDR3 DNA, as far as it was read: TGTGCCAGCAGCTTAAATCGGCAGGTCCTCTACGAG. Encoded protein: CASSLNRQVLYE. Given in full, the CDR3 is CASSLNRQVLYEQYF.